This record covers a single T cell receptor (beta chain). The second PCR ran 7 to 11 cycles with a sample-barcoded 5' primer and J-beta primers. TCRdb processed the 5' RACE reads anew with MiXCR; each CDR3 protein has one entry. The sample yields around 580,000 distinct CDR3 sequences, less than 60% seen once. These data originate in a study of blood T cells in healthy people across ages. V lost 1 base to trimming and J lost 6 bases; unmatched junction nucleotides: 6. CDR3 size: 15 residues. Germline V CDR1 and CDR2: MGHRA, YSYEKL. The sequenced material came from blood. The genes are TRBV4-1 and TRBJ2-1; 7 bases are shared with TRBD1. This receptor was taken from a man at least 80 years old in good health. CDR3 DNA sequence: TGCGCCAGCAGCCAAGTCGCAGGACAGGCCAATGAGCAGTTCTTC. Translating it yields CASSQVAGQANEQFF.